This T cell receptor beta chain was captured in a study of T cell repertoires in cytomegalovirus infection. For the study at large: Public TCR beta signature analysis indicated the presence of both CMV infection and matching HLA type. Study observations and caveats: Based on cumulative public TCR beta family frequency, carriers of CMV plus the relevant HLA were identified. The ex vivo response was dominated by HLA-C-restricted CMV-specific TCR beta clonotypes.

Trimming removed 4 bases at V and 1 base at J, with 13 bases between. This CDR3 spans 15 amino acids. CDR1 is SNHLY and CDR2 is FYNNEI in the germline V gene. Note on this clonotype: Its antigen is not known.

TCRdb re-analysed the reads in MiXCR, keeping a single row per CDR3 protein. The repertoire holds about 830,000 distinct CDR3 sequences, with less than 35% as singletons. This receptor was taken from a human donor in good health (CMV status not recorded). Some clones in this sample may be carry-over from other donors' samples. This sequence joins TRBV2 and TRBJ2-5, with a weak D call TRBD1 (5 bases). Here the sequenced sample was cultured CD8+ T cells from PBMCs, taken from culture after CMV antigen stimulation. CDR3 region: CASSGHRTSQETQYF. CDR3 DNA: TGTGCCAGCAGTGGACACAGGACCAGCCAAGAGACCCAGTACTTC.